A selection of T cell receptor beta chains follows, all from one sample in a study of early T cells in non-severe SARS-CoV-2 infection. TCRdb reanalysed the 5' RACE reads using MiXCR and keeps one entry per CDR3 protein. In the table there are fewer than 65,000 distinct CDR3 sequences, about 7.7% of which are singletons. The material was whole blood, obtained at baseline. The source of these receptors is an adult who was a healthcare worker with PCR-confirmed SARS-CoV-2 infection or an uninfected control (not recorded which). Both conserved end residues are part of each CDR3. The D gene is left open where the match is weak. Not all rows give a size; the values are once, few, many and, for expanded clones, a class.

J gene: TRBJ2-5; V gene: TRBV19; clone size: -; D gene: -; CDR3 DNA: TGTGCCAGTAGGCGTAGCCCCGGGACACCCGATGAGACCCAGTACTTC; CDR3 protein: CASRRSPGTPDETQYF
J gene: TRBJ2-1; V gene: TRBV5-1; clone size: -; D gene: -; CDR3 DNA: TGCGCCAGCAGCGCGGGGACTCGGGAGTACTATGAGCAGTTCTTC; CDR3 protein: CASSAGTREYYEQFF
J gene: TRBJ1-5; V gene: TRBV13; clone size: -; D gene: -; CDR3 DNA: TGTGCCAGCAGCATTAATAGCAATCAGCCCCAGCATTTT; CDR3 protein: CASSINSNQPQHF
J gene: TRBJ2-7; V gene: TRBV3-1; clone size: many; D gene: -; CDR3 DNA: TGTGCCAGCAGTGAGGACGGGTCCTACGAGCAGTACTTC; CDR3 protein: CASSEDGSYEQYF
J gene: TRBJ2-3; V gene: TRBV7-2; clone size: few; D gene: TRBD2; CDR3 DNA: TGTGCCAGCAGCTTATACGGGAGGGGAACAGATACGCAGTATTTT; CDR3 protein: CASSLYGRGTDTQYF
J gene: TRBJ2-5; V gene: TRBV28; clone size: few; D gene: TRBD2; CDR3 DNA: TGTGCCAGCAGACCCGGGACTAGCGGGAGAGGAGAGACCCAGTACTTC; CDR3 protein: CASRPGTSGRGETQYF
J gene: TRBJ2-3; V gene: TRBV7-2; clone size: many; D gene: TRBD1; CDR3 DNA: TGTGCCAGCAGCTTTTTCCGGCAGGGGACAGGGACAGATACGCAGTATTTT; CDR3 protein: CASSFFRQGTGTDTQYF
J gene: TRBJ2-5; V gene: TRBV29-1; clone size: many; D gene: TRBD2; CDR3 DNA: TGCAGCGTTGGAGTAGCGGGAGGGCCTAGCCAGACCCAGTACTTC; CDR3 protein: CSVGVAGGPSQTQYF
J gene: TRBJ2-7; V gene: TRBV7-6; clone size: many; D gene: -; CDR3 DNA: TGTGCCAGCAGCTTAATAAGGGAACACGAGCAGTACTTC; CDR3 protein: CASSLIREHEQYF
J gene: TRBJ1-1; V gene: TRBV20-1; clone size: few; D gene: TRBD1; CDR3 DNA: TGCAGTGCTAGGACGACAGGGGGCCACACTGAAGCTTTCTTT; CDR3 protein: CSARTTGGHTEAFF
J gene: TRBJ2-5; V gene: TRBV4-1; clone size: many; D gene: TRBD2; CDR3 DNA: TGCGCCAGCAGCCAAGGGACTAGCGCGTTCCAAGAGACCCAGTACTTC; CDR3 protein: CASSQGTSAFQETQYF
J gene: TRBJ2-5; V gene: TRBV20-1; clone size: many; D gene: -; CDR3 DNA: TGCAGTGCTAGTGACCGGACGTGGAAGACCCAGTACTTC; CDR3 protein: CSASDRTWKTQYF
J gene: TRBJ2-5; V gene: TRBV14; clone size: many; D gene: TRBD1; CDR3 DNA: TGTGCCAGCAGCCAACGCCGGGACAGTCAAGAGACCCAGTACTTC; CDR3 protein: CASSQRRDSQETQYF
J gene: TRBJ2-1; V gene: TRBV4-1; clone size: -; D gene: -; CDR3 DNA: TGCGCCAGCAGCCAAGTAGATATGTTCTCCTACAATGAGCAGTTCTTC; CDR3 protein: CASSQVDMFSYNEQFF
J gene: TRBJ2-1; V gene: TRBV7-9; clone size: many; D gene: TRBD2; CDR3 DNA: TGTGCCAGCAGCTTAAGGAGGATTATAGCGGGAGCCTACAATGAGCAGTTCTTC; CDR3 protein: CASSLRRIIAGAYNEQFF
J gene: TRBJ2-3; V gene: TRBV18; clone size: many; D gene: -; CDR3 DNA: TGTGCCAGCTCAACATCCCAAACAGATACGCAGTATTTT; CDR3 protein: CASSTSQTDTQYF
J gene: TRBJ1-3; V gene: TRBV7-9; clone size: -; D gene: -; CDR3 DNA: TGTGCCAGCAGGATGGCGGTGATGAACACCATATATTTT; CDR3 protein: CASRMAVMNTIYF
J gene: TRBJ1-3; V gene: TRBV20-1; clone size: few; D gene: -; CDR3 DNA: TGCAGTGCTAAAGGACAATCTGGAAACACCATATATTTT; CDR3 protein: CSAKGQSGNTIYF
J gene: TRBJ1-1; V gene: TRBV10-2; clone size: -; D gene: -; CDR3 DNA: TGCGCCAGCAGTGAGTTGAGGGCCTTGACTGGAGCTTTCTTT; CDR3 protein: CASSELRALTGAFF
J gene: TRBJ2-1; V gene: TRBV5-1; clone size: many; D gene: -; CDR3 DNA: TGCGCCAGCAGCTTTTTAACAGGGTCAGGAGATGAGCAGTTCTTC; CDR3 protein: CASSFLTGSGDEQFF
J gene: TRBJ2-3; V gene: TRBV7-2; clone size: -; D gene: TRBD2; CDR3 DNA: TGTGCCAGCAGCCGGGACTACACAGATACGCAGTATTTT; CDR3 protein: CASSRDYTDTQYF
J gene: TRBJ2-3; V gene: TRBV24-1; clone size: few; D gene: TRBD1; CDR3 DNA: TGTGCCACCGTCGTGTTGGATGGGGACAGGGGAAACACAGATACGCAGTATTTT; CDR3 protein: CATVVLDGDRGNTDTQYF
J gene: TRBJ2-1; V gene: TRBV20-1; clone size: many; D gene: TRBD2; CDR3 DNA: TGCAGTGCTCCCAGCGGGAAGTTGGACAATGAGCAGTTCTTC; CDR3 protein: CSAPSGKLDNEQFF
J gene: TRBJ2-2; V gene: TRBV9; clone size: -; D gene: TRBD2; CDR3 DNA: TGTGCCAGCAGCGTCACTAGCGGTAACACCGGGGAGCTGTTTTTT; CDR3 protein: CASSVTSGNTGELFF
J gene: TRBJ2-7; V gene: TRBV20-1; clone size: -; D gene: TRBD2; CDR3 DNA: TGCAGTGCTAGACCTAGCGGGAGAAGGGAGCAGTACTTC; CDR3 protein: CSARPSGRREQYF
J gene: TRBJ2-5; V gene: TRBV10-3; clone size: many; D gene: -; CDR3 DNA: TGTGCCATCAGTGCCTCGTCGGGGCAAGAGACCCAGTACTTC; CDR3 protein: CAISASSGQETQYF
J gene: TRBJ2-3; V gene: TRBV11-2; clone size: -; D gene: TRBD1; CDR3 DNA: TGTGCCAGCAGCGTCGGACAGGGAAGTGTCACAGATACGCAGTATTTT; CDR3 protein: CASSVGQGSVTDTQYF
J gene: TRBJ2-1; V gene: TRBV7-8; clone size: -; D gene: -; CDR3 DNA: TGTGCCAGCAGCTTAGGTAGATTCGCGGGGACCGCCTCCTACAATGAGCAGTTCTTC; CDR3 protein: CASSLGRFAGTASYNEQFF
J gene: TRBJ1-4; V gene: TRBV7-2; clone size: -; D gene: -; CDR3 DNA: TGTGCCAGCAGCTTAACGGGATCGGTTGAAAAACTGTTTTTT; CDR3 protein: CASSLTGSVEKLFF
J gene: TRBJ2-3; V gene: TRBV10-3; clone size: many; D gene: TRBD1; CDR3 DNA: TGTGCCACCGCTGAGGGGACAGGGAAGACAGATACGCAGTATTTT; CDR3 protein: CATAEGTGKTDTQYF
J gene: TRBJ2-1; V gene: TRBV6-2/TRBV6-3; clone size: many; D gene: TRBD2; CDR3 DNA: TGTGCCAGCAGTACCCCGCGGGGGAGCTCCTACAATGAGCAGTTCTTC; CDR3 protein: CASSTPRGSSYNEQFF
J gene: TRBJ2-2; V gene: TRBV28; clone size: -; D gene: TRBD1; CDR3 DNA: TGTGCCAGCAACTTCTGGACAGGGAACACCGGGGAGCTGTTTTTT; CDR3 protein: CASNFWTGNTGELFF
J gene: TRBJ1-1; V gene: TRBV29-1; clone size: -; D gene: TRBD1; CDR3 DNA: TGCAGCGTTGGTAGGGGGCACACTGAAGCTTTCTTT; CDR3 protein: CSVGRGHTEAFF
J gene: TRBJ2-7; V gene: TRBV28; clone size: few; D gene: TRBD2; CDR3 DNA: TGTGCCAGCAGTTTATCACTAGCGGGATCCGACGAGCAGTACTTC; CDR3 protein: CASSLSLAGSDEQYF
J gene: TRBJ2-5; V gene: TRBV7-9; clone size: -; D gene: -; CDR3 DNA: TGTGCCAGCAGCTTAGGGTCAGCACAAGAGACCCAGTACTTC; CDR3 protein: CASSLGSAQETQYF
J gene: TRBJ2-1; V gene: TRBV29-1; clone size: few; D gene: TRBD2; CDR3 DNA: TGCAGCGCCTCCGAGCTAGCGGGAGCAAAGGAGCAGTTCTTC; CDR3 protein: CSASELAGAKEQFF
J gene: TRBJ2-3; V gene: TRBV18; clone size: few; D gene: -; CDR3 DNA: TGTGCCAGCTCACCCGTGCGGGATACGCAGTATTTT; CDR3 protein: CASSPVRDTQYF
J gene: TRBJ1-6; V gene: TRBV4-1; clone size: few; D gene: -; CDR3 DNA: TGCGCCAGCAGCCAAGATCCCCCTGAGTATAATTCACCCCTCCACTTT; CDR3 protein: CASSQDPPEYNSPLHF
J gene: TRBJ2-1; V gene: TRBV20-1; clone size: many; D gene: TRBD1; CDR3 DNA: TGCAGTGCTGTAAGACAGGGGGGCCTATGGTTCTTC; CDR3 protein: CSAVRQGGLWFF
J gene: TRBJ2-7; V gene: TRBV6-6; clone size: -; D gene: -; CDR3 DNA: TGTGCCAGCAGCCTATCCGCCACGGCTTCCTACGAGCAGTACTTC; CDR3 protein: CASSLSATASYEQYF
J gene: TRBJ2-7; V gene: TRBV5-1; clone size: -; D gene: -; CDR3 DNA: TGCGCCAGCAGCCGGAATACAGGCTCCTACGAGCAGTACTTC; CDR3 protein: CASSRNTGSYEQYF
J gene: TRBJ2-7; V gene: TRBV20-1; clone size: few; D gene: TRBD1; CDR3 DNA: TGCAGTGCAAGCGGACAGGGGTTTGGCTACGAGCAGTACTTC; CDR3 protein: CSASGQGFGYEQYF
J gene: TRBJ2-3; V gene: TRBV18; clone size: -; D gene: TRBD1; CDR3 DNA: TGTGCCAGCTCACCAGGCCCACCGGGACAGGGTGTATCAGATACGCAGTATTTT; CDR3 protein: CASSPGPPGQGVSDTQYF
J gene: TRBJ2-2; V gene: TRBV19; clone size: few; D gene: TRBD2; CDR3 DNA: TGTGCCAGTCGAGGACTAGCGCTCAGAGGGGAGCTGTTTTTT; CDR3 protein: CASRGLALRGELFF
J gene: TRBJ2-5; V gene: TRBV10-3; clone size: -; D gene: TRBD2; CDR3 DNA: TGTGCCATCAGCGGAGGGTTGCCTAGCGGGAGGCAAGAGACCCAGTACTTC; CDR3 protein: CAISGGLPSGRQETQYF
J gene: TRBJ2-7; V gene: TRBV7-9; clone size: -; D gene: -; CDR3 DNA: TGTGCCAGCAGCTCAGCCACCTGGGAGCAGTACTTC; CDR3 protein: CASSSATWEQYF
J gene: TRBJ2-1; V gene: TRBV12-3/TRBV12-4; clone size: many; D gene: -; CDR3 DNA: TGTGCCAGCAGCCCACTTAGCGAACTTACTTACAATGAGCAGTTCTTC; CDR3 protein: CASSPLSELTYNEQFF
J gene: TRBJ2-7; V gene: TRBV2; clone size: -; D gene: TRBD2; CDR3 DNA: TGTGCCAGCAGTGCCTGGCGGGAGGGCTACGAGCAGTACTTC; CDR3 protein: CASSAWREGYEQYF
J gene: TRBJ2-3; V gene: TRBV7-9; clone size: few; D gene: -; CDR3 DNA: TGTGCCAGCAGCTTAGAAGAGGCTACGCAGTATTTT; CDR3 protein: CASSLEEATQYF
J gene: TRBJ1-1; V gene: TRBV20-1; clone size: many; D gene: -; CDR3 DNA: TGCAGTGCCCGACTGGCAGGAATGAACACTGAAGCTTTCTTT; CDR3 protein: CSARLAGMNTEAFF
J gene: TRBJ1-2; V gene: TRBV6-2/TRBV6-3; clone size: -; D gene: -; CDR3 DNA: TGTGCCAGCAGTTACTCCGCCGGACAGTATTCTGGCTACACCTTC; CDR3 protein: CASSYSAGQYSGYTF
J gene: TRBJ2-2; V gene: TRBV20-1; clone size: many; D gene: -; CDR3 DNA: TGCAGTGCTAGTGATGATCAGGTCAATGGCGGGGAGCTGTTTTTT; CDR3 protein: CSASDDQVNGGELFF
J gene: TRBJ2-7; V gene: TRBV24-1; clone size: -; D gene: -; CDR3 DNA: TGTGCCACCAGTGATTACTACGAGCAGTACTTC; CDR3 protein: CATSDYYEQYF
J gene: TRBJ2-1; V gene: TRBV5-4; clone size: -; D gene: -; CDR3 DNA: TGTGCCAGCAGCTCATCAGGCAGTCGCTCCTACAATGAGCAGTTCTTC; CDR3 protein: CASSSSGSRSYNEQFF
J gene: TRBJ2-7; V gene: TRBV12-3/TRBV12-4; clone size: -; D gene: -; CDR3 DNA: TGTGCCAGCAGCCCCCCCGGGGTGGGCGAGCAGTACTTC; CDR3 protein: CASSPPGVGEQYF
J gene: TRBJ1-5; V gene: TRBV6-6; clone size: -; D gene: TRBD1; CDR3 DNA: TGTGCCAGCAGCCCTGACAGGGCTCATAGCAATCAGCCCCAGCATTTT; CDR3 protein: CASSPDRAHSNQPQHF
J gene: TRBJ2-3; V gene: TRBV4-1; clone size: many; D gene: TRBD2; CDR3 DNA: TGCGCCAGCAGCCAAGAACCCGGAATTTTGCAGCGGGAGGCTGATACGCAGTATTTT; CDR3 protein: CASSQEPGILQREADTQYF
J gene: TRBJ2-1; V gene: TRBV20-1; clone size: many; D gene: -; CDR3 DNA: TGCAGTGCTAGATCCGGGGGTGGGCAACTTGGTGGCTACAATGAGCAGTTCTTC; CDR3 protein: CSARSGGGQLGGYNEQFF
J gene: TRBJ1-5; V gene: TRBV21-1; clone size: -; D gene: -; CDR3 DNA: TGTGCCAGCAGCAGGGGCCGGGGGCCCAGGAGCAATCAGCCCCAGCATTTT; CDR3 protein: CASSRGRGPRSNQPQHF
J gene: TRBJ2-3; V gene: TRBV28; clone size: many; D gene: -; CDR3 DNA: TGTGCCAGCAGTTTTCACCCCGCGAGCGGGACAGTGGTGGATACGCAGTATTTT; CDR3 protein: CASSFHPASGTVVDTQYF